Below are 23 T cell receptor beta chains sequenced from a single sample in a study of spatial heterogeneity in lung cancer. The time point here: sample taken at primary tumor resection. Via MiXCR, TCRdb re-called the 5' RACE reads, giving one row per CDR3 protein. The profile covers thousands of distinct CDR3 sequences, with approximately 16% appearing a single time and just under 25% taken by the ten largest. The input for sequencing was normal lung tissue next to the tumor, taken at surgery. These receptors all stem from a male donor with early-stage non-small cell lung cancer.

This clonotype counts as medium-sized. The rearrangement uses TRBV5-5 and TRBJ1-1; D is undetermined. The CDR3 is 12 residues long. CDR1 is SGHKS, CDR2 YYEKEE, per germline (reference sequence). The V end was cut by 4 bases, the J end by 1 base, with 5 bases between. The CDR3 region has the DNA TGTGCCAGCAGCCCCCGGAACACTGAAGCTTTCTTT. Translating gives CASSPRNTEAFF. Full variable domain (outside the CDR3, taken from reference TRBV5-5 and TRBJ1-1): DAGVTQSPTHLIKTRGQQVTLRCSPISGHKSVSWYQQVLGQGPQFIFQYYEKEERGRGNFPDRFSARQFPNYSSELNVNALLLGDSALYLCASSPRNTEAFFGQGTRLTVV.

The DNA of the CDR3 is TGTGCCAGCAGGGGAAGCGATTCACCCCTCCACTTT. It codes for CASRGSDSPLHF. The chain links TRBV9 to TRBJ1-6, with D unresolved. The CDR3 runs 12 residues. Trimming removed 5 bases at V and 8 bases at J, with 8 bases between. CDR1 is SGDLS and CDR2 is YYNGEE in the germline V gene.

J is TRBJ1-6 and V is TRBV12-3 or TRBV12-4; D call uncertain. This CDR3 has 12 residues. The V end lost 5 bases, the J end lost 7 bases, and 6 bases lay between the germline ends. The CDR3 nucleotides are TGTGCCAGCAGTAACGGGAATTCACCCCTCCACTTT. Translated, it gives CASSNGNSPLHF.

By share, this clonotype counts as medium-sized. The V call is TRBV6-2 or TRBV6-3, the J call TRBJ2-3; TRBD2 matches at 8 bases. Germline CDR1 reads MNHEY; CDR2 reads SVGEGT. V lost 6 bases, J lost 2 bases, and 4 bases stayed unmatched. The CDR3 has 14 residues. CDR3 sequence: CASRYGGDTDTQYF. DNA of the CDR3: TGTGCCAGCAGATACGGGGGGGACACAGATACGCAGTATTTT.

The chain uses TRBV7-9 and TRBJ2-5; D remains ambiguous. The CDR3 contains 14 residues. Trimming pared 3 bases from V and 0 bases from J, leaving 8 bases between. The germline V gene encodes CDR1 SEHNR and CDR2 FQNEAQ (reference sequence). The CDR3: CASSFAGHQETQYF. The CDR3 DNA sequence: TGTGCCAGCAGCTTTGCCGGACACCAAGAGACCCAGTACTTC.

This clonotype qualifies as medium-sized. CDR3 amino acids: CASSSGQLAGAPWDEQFF. CDR3 nucleotides: TGTGCCAGCAGCTCAGGACAACTAGCGGGAGCCCCGTGGGATGAGCAGTTCTTC. The rearrangement joins TRBV7-2 to TRBJ2-1; 11 bases agree with TRBD2. V shed 4 bases and J 8 bases; nucleotides not matched to a gene: 16. This CDR3 contains 18 residues. Per germline, CDR1 SGHTA and CDR2 FQGNSA.

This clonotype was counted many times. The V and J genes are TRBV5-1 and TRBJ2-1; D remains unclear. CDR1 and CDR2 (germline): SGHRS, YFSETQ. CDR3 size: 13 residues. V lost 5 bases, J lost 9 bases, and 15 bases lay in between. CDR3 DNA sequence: TGCGCCAGCAGTCGCGCGACGTCCACTGAGCAGTTCTTC. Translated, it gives CASSRATSTEQFF.

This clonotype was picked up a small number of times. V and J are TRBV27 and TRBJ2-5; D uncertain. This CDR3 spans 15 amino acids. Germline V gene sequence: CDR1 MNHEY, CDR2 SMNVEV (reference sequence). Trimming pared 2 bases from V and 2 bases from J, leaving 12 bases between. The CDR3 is CASSLNGRGQETQYF. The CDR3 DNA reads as TGTGCCAGCAGTTTAAACGGCCGCGGTCAAGAGACCCAGTACTTC.

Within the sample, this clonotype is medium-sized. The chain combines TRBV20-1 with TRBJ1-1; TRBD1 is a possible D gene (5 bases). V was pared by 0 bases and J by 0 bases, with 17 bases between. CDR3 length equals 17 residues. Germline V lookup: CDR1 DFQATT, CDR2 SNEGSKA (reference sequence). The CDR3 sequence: CSARDGGKQIMNTEAFF. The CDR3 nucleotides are TGCAGTGCTAGAGATGGGGGGAAACAGATAATGAACACTGAAGCTTTCTTT.

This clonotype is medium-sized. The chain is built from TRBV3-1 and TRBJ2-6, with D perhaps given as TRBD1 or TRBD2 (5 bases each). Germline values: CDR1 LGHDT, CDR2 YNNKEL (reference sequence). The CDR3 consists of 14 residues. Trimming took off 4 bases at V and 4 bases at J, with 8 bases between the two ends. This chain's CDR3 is CASSRGVGANVLTF. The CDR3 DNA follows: TGTGCCAGCAGCCGAGGGGTCGGGGCCAACGTCCTGACTTTC. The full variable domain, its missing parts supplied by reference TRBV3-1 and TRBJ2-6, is DTAVSQTPKYLVTQMGNDKSIKCEQNLGHDTMYWYKQDSKKFLKIMFSYNNKELIINETVPNRFSPKSPDKAHLNLHINSLELGDSAVYFCASSRGVGANVLTFGAGSRLTVL.

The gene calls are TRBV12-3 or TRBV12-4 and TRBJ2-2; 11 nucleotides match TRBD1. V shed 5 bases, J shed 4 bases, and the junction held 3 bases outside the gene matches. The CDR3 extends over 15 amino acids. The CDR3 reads CASSHGTGGTGELFF. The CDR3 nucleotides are TGTGCCAGCAGTCATGGGACAGGGGGCACCGGGGAGCTGTTTTTT.

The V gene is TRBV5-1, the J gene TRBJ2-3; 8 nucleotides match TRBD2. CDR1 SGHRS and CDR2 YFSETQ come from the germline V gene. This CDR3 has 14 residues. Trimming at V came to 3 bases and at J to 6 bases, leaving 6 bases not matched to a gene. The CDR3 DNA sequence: TGCGCCAGCAGCTCCAGCGGGGGCGAGGATACGCAGTATTTT. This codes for CASSSSGGEDTQYF. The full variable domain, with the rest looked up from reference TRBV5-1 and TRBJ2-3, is KAGVTQTPRYLIKTRGQQVTLSCSPISGHRSVSWYQQTPGQGLQFLFEYFSETQRNKGNFPGRFSGRQFSNSRSEMNVSTLELGDSALYLCASSSSGGEDTQYFGPGTRLTVL.

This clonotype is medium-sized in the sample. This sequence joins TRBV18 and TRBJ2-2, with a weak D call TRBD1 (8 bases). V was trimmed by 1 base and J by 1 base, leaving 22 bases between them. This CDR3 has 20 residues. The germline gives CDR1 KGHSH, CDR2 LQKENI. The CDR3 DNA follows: TGTGCCAGCTCACCACTACCAGGGGGCTTGAGCGGGATGAACACCGGGGAGCTGTTTTTT. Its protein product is CASSPLPGGLSGMNTGELFF.

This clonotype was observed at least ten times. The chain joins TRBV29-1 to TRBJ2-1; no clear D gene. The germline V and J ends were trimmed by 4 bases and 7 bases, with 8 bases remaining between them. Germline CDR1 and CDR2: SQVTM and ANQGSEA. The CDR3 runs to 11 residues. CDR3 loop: CSVVVWNEQFF. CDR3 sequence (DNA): TGCAGCGTTGTTGTATGGAATGAGCAGTTCTTC.

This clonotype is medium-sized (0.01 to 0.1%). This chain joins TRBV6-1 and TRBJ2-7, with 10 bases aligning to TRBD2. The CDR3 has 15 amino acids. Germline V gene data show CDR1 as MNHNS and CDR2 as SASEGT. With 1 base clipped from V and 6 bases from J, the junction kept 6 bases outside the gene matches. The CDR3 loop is CASSEEVAGGSEQYF. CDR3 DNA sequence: TGTGCCAGCAGTGAAGAGGTAGCGGGAGGAAGCGAGCAGTACTTC.

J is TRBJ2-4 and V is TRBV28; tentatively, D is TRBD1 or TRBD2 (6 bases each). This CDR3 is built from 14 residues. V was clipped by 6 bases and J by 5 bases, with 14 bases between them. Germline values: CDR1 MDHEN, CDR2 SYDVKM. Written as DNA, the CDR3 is TGTGCCAGCAGCCTACAGGGAGGAGAAAACATTCAGTACTTC. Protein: CASSLQGGENIQYF.

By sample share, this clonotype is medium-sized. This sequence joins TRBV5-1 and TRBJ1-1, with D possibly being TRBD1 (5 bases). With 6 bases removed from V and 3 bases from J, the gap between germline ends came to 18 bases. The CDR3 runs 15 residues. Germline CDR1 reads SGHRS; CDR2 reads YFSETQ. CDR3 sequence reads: CASTDRAAGDTEAFF. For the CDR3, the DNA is TGCGCCAGCACTGACCGGGCAGCGGGGGACACTGAAGCTTTCTTT.

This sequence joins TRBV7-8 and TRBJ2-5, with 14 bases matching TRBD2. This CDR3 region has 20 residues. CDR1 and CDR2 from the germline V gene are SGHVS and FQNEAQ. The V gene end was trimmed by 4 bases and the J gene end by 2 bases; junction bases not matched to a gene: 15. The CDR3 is CASSYKVPGLAGAGQETQYF. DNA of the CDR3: TGTGCCAGCAGCTATAAAGTCCCGGGACTAGCGGGAGCGGGTCAAGAGACCCAGTACTTC.

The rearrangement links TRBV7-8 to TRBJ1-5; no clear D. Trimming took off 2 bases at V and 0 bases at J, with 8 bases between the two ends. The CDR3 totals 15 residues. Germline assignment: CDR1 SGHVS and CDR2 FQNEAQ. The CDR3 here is CASSLLQLSNQPQHF. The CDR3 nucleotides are TGTGCCAGCAGCTTACTTCAACTTAGCAATCAGCCCCAGCATTTT.

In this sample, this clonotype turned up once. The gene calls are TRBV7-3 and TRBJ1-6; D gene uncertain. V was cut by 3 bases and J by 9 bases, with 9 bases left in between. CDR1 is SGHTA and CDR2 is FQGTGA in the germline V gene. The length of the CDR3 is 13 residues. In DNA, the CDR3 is TGTGCCAGCAGCTTCAAGAATAGTTCACCCCTCCACTTT. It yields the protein CASSFKNSSPLHF. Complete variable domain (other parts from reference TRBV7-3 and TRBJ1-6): GAGVSQTPSNKVTEKGKYVELRCDPISGHTALYWYRQSLGQGPEFLIYFQGTGAADDSGLPNDRFFAVRPEGSVSTLKIQRTERGDSAVYLCASSFKNSSPLHFGNGTRLTVT.

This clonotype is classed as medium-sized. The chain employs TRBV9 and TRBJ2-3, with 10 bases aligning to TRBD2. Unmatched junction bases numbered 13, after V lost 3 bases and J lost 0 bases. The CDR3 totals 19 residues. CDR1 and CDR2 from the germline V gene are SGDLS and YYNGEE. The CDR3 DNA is TGTGCCAGCAGCGCCAGGATAGCGGGAGGAGGGGAGAGCACAGATACGCAGTATTTT. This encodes CASSARIAGGGESTDTQYF.

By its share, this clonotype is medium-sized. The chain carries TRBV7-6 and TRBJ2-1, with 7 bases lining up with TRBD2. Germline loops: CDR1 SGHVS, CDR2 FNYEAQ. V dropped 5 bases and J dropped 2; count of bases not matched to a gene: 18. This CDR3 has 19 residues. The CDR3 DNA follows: TGTGCCAGCAGCCCGAGATCTGCCGCCAGCGGGATTACCTACAATGAGCAGTTCTTC. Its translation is CASSPRSAASGITYNEQFF.

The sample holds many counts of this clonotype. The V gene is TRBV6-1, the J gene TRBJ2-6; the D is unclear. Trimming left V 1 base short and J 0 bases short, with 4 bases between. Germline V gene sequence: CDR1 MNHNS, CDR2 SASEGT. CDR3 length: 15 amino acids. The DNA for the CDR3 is TGTGCCAGCAGTGAAGGCAGCTCTGGGGCCAACGTCCTGACTTTC. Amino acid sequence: CASSEGSSGANVLTF.